This T cell receptor (beta chain) was identified in a study of T cells in Graves' hyperthyroidism and ophthalmopathy. Study details: Peripheral blood specimens were obtained at initial diagnosis, prior to any treatment. Study findings and constraints: Researchers report that a 13 V-J model separated ophthalmopathy from stable hyperthyroidism. Among clonotypes expanded in thyroid above 0.001, most were also found in blood.

Amplified TCR beta CDR3 regions came from RNA transcripts. A set of HTBI primers served as the primers for a first-round RT-PCR of the TCR CDR3. One entry per CDR3 protein results from TCRdb running MiXCR on the multiplex PCR reads. The profile shows fewer than 500,000 distinct CDR3 sequences, about 13% of them singletons. CDR1 is SGHVS, CDR2 FNYEAQ, per germline. The CDR3 length is 12 residues. V gave up 2 bases and J gave up 3 bases, with 5 bases separating them. In regard to this clonotype: Its antigen is unidentified. A much more abundant neighbour one base away suggests this may be a read error.

The sequencing input was blood. The chain carries TRBV7-6 and TRBJ2-7; D remains unclear. The clonotype comes from a man aged 25-45 years with Graves' hyperthyroidism that later progressed to Graves' ophthalmopathy. Here the CDR3 reads CASSLWDYEQYF. The CDR3 DNA sequence: TGTGCCAGCAGCTTATGGGACTACGAGCAGTACTTC.